This T cell receptor (beta chain) was captured by sequencing in a study of response to subunit inactivated influenza vaccine (dated by TCRdb to the late 2010s). General notes on the study: Deep quantitative profiling of the T cell receptor repertoire was used in the study to follow responses to a trivalent subunit inactivated influenza vaccine. Broader findings and caveats from the paper: The authors proposed that each seasonal influenza vaccination may bring in only a limited number of new T cells.

The library was obtained by RT-PCR. The instrument given in TCRdb is Illumina HiSeq 2500. In-frame beta chains were kept once TCRdb had trimmed the public reads at Q25 with fastp and called clones with MiXCR. Each entry is one CDR3 protein sequence, shown with its most common DNA and genes. Here the sample has approximately 500,000 distinct CDR3 sequences; approximately 13% occur a single time. 13% of the sample belongs to the ten largest clones. The time point label on this specimen signifies: 45 days after influenza vaccine administration. Concerning this clonotype itself: The antigen it binds to is not known. Base-call qualities are not available, and no considerably larger clone is one nucleotide away.

The receptor was isolated from a man between 50 and 59 years old who received an inactivated influenza vaccine. Donor details come from another sample of the same person, matched by shared clones. This specimen was PBMCs from blood, taken more than 35 days after vaccination.

The nucleotide sequence is given as TGCGCCAGCAGTGCAGCGACGGGGACAGCCAATCAGCCCCAGCATTTT. This yields the protein CASSAATGTANQPQHF. Recombination linked TRBV10-2 to TRBJ1-5, with 7 central nucleotides matching TRBD1. From a lookup of the germline V gene, CDR1 and CDR2 are WSHSY and SAAADI. Compared with germline, V lacks 4 bases and J lacks 3 bases; bases without a gene match: 9. The CDR3 spans 16 residues, from the cysteine through the phenylalanine. Only the CDR3 DNA stays, 48 bases, in frame from base 1.